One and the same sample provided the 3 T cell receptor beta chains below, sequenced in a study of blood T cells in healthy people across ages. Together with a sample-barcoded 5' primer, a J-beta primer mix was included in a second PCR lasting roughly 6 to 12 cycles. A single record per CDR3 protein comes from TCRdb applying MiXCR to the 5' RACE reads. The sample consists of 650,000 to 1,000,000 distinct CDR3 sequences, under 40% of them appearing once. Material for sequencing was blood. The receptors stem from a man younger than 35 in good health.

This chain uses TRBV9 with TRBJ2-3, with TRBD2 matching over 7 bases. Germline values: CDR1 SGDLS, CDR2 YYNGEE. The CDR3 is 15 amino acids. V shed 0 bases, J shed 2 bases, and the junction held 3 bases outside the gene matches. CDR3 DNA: TGTGCCAGCAGCGTAGCAGCGGGGTACACAGATACGCAGTATTTT. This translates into CASSVAAGYTDTQYF.

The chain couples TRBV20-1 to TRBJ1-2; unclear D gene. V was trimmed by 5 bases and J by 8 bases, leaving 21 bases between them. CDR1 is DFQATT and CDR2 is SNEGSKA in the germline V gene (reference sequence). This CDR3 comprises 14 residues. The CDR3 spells CSAPLSGSLRGYTF. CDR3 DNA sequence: TGCAGTGCTCCATTGTCGGGGTCTCTGCGGGGCTACACCTTC.

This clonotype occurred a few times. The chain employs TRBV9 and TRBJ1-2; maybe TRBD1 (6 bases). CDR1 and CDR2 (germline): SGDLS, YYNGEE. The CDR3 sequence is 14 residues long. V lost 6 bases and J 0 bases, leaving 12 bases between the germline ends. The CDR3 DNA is TGTGCCAGCACCTATGGACAGTCTAACTATGGCTACACCTTC. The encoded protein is CASTYGQSNYGYTF.